These T cell receptor beta chains were read from a single sample in a study of a mutant IDH1 vaccine in newly diagnosed glioma. Sequencing used immunoSEQ multiplex PCR; TCRdb keeps in-frame clones, though not all of them. Here the sample spans about 51,000 clones, roughly 80% being singletons. The source was PBMCs, collected from a glioma patient treated with radiotherapy, temozolomide or both. These receptors were collected from a woman aged 40 to 50 with glioma. CDR3s include the opening cysteine and the closing phenylalanine or tryptophan. D genes are given only for firm matches. A row's size may be missing; if present it is once, few, many or a size class.

j_call v_call clone_size d_call cdr3_aa cdr3_nt
TRBJ1-5 TRBV7-2 NA NA CASSLATGRDQPQHF TGTGCCAGCAGCTTGGCGACAGGCAGGGATCAGCCCCAGCATTTT
TRBJ2-1 TRBV19 NA NA CASSTPNEQFF TGTGCCAGTAGTACACCCAATGAGCAGTTCTTC
TRBJ2-1 TRBV6-1 NA NA CASSGQGGGNEQFF TGTGCCAGCAGTGGACAGGGAGGTGGGAATGAGCAGTTCTTC
TRBJ1-4 TRBV4-2 NA NA CASRRRGDEKLFF TGTGCCAGCCGGAGGAGGGGAGATGAAAAACTGTTTTTT
TRBJ2-2 TRBV30 NA NA CAWSPWSAGELFF TGTGCCTGGAGCCCTTGGTCCGCCGGGGAGCTGTTTTTT
TRBJ2-3 TRBV7-9 once NA CASSLAGRGRTDTQYF TGTGCCAGCAGCTTAGCCGGGAGGGGGCGCACAGATACGCAGTATTTT
TRBJ1-2 TRBV6-5 NA TRBD1 CASTRSGTGNSGYTF TGTGCCAGCACTCGCTCCGGGACAGGGAATTCGGGCTACACCTTC
TRBJ1-2 TRBV7-8 NA NA CASSLDWTANYGYTF TGTGCCAGCAGCTTAGATTGGACAGCTAACTATGGCTACACCTTC
TRBJ1-4 TRBV9 once NA CASNSGGGDEKLFF TGTGCCAGCAATAGCGGCGGCGGAGATGAAAAACTGTTTTTT
TRBJ1-3 TRBV5-1 NA TRBD1 CASSVGQGFSGNTIYF TGCGCCAGCAGCGTAGGACAGGGCTTCTCTGGAAACACCATATATTTT
TRBJ1-4 TRBV5-5 NA NA CASSLGPANEKLFF TGTGCCAGCAGCTTGGGACCGGCTAATGAAAAACTGTTTTTT
TRBJ1-6 TRBV10-3 NA TRBD1 CAISESRGQGAAPLHF TGTGCCATCAGTGAGTCAAGGGGACAGGGCGCGGCACCCCTCCACTTT
TRBJ1-1 TRBV10-3 NA TRBD1 CATRTGPRNTEAFF TGTGCCACCCGGACAGGCCCGAGGAACACTGAAGCTTTCTTT
TRBJ1-1 TRBV7-9 NA TRBD1 CASSLDWTGTEAFF TGTGCCAGCAGCTTAGATTGGACAGGCACTGAAGCTTTCTTT
TRBJ2-3 TRBV6-1 NA TRBD1 CASSQGQGRDTQYF TGTGCCAGCAGTCAGGGACAGGGGCGGGATACGCAGTATTTT
TRBJ1-1 TRBV30 NA NA CAWRGETQTEAFF TGTGCCTGGAGGGGGGAGACCCAGACTGAAGCTTTCTTT
TRBJ1-2 TRBV27 NA NA CASSFPGSYGYTF TGTGCCAGCAGTTTTCCAGGAAGCTATGGCTACACCTTC
TRBJ2-3 TRBV2 once NA CASKLAGVGTDTQYF TGTGCCAGCAAGCTAGCCGGGGTGGGGACAGATACGCAGTATTTT
TRBJ2-3 TRBV2 NA NA CASEELAHTQYF TGTGCCAGCGAAGAGTTGGCACATACGCAGTATTTT
TRBJ2-6 TRBV9 once NA CASSVEGSGANVLTF TGTGCCAGCAGCGTTGAGGGCTCTGGGGCCAACGTCCTGACTTTC
TRBJ1-4 TRBV15 NA NA CATSGSRGSNEKLFF TGTGCCACCAGCGGAAGCCGGGGGTCTAATGAAAAACTGTTTTTT
TRBJ2-5 TRBV5-1 NA NA CASRPGIESHRETQYF TGCGCCAGCAGGCCCGGGATAGAGAGCCACCGGGAGACCCAGTACTTC
TRBJ1-2 TRBV19 NA TRBD1 CASSDRVVSGYTF TGTGCCAGTAGCGACAGGGTAGTTTCTGGCTACACCTTC
TRBJ1-2 TRBV30 NA TRBD1 CAWSKTGTGALFYGYTF TGTGCCTGGAGCAAGACCGGGACAGGGGCCCTTTTCTATGGCTACACCTTC
TRBJ2-3 TRBV5-1 NA NA CASSLVLRSTDTQYF TGCGCCAGCAGCTTGGTTTTGCGGAGCACAGATACGCAGTATTTT
TRBJ1-6 TRBV12-5 NA TRBD1 CASASSGTANSPLHF TGTGCTAGTGCCTCCTCCGGGACAGCGAATTCACCCCTCCACTTT
TRBJ1-1 TRBV19 once NA CASSQRGTEAFF TGTGCCAGTAGTCAGAGGGGGACTGAAGCTTTCTTT
TRBJ1-3 TRBV12-5 NA NA CASGGGTIYF TGTGCTAGCGGGGGGGGCACCATATATTTT